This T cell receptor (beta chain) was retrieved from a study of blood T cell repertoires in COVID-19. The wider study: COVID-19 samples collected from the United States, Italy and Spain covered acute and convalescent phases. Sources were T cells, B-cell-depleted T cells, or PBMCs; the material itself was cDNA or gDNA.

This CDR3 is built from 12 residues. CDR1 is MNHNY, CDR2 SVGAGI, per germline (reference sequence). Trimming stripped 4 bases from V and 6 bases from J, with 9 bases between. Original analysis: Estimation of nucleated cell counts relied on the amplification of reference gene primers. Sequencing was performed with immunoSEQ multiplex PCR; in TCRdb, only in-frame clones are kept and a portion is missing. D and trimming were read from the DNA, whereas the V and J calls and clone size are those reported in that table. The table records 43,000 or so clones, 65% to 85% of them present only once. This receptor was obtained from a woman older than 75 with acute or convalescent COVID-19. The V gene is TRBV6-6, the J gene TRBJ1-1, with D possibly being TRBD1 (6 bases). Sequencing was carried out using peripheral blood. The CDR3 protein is CASSSTGSEAFF. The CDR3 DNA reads TGTGCCAGCAGTTCGACAGGATCTGAAGCTTTCTTT.